The 21 T cell receptor beta chains presented below share a single source sample, sequenced in a study of regulatory T cells in long-lasting Graves disease. Documented time point: persistent/refractory GD, antithyroid drugs over 5 years with positive TRAb. The TCR library was prepared using RNA isolated from PBMCs. Construction of TCR beta libraries relied on iRepertoire HTBI primers and on Arm-PCR targeting CDR3 regions. A single record per CDR3 protein comes from TCRdb applying MiXCR to the multiplex PCR reads. In the table there are approximately 290,000 distinct CDR3 sequences, 20% to 25% of which are singletons. The specimen comprised peripheral blood mononuclear cells (PBMCs), sampled when the disease was refractory, from a patient treated with antithyroid drugs. The receptors here all came from a female donor with Graves disease.

The chain links TRBV12-5 to TRBJ2-2; 7 bases match TRBD1. In germline, CDR1 is LGHNT, CDR2 FRNRAP. The trim removed 1 base at V and 7 bases at J, leaving 6 bases unmatched. CDR3 length equals 15 residues. In nucleotides, the CDR3 is TGTGCTAGTGGTTTGGAGACAGGGTCCAACGGGGAGCTGTTTTTT. Its translation is CASGLETGSNGELFF.

This clonotype occurred a few times. The chain carries TRBV13 and TRBJ1-1, with unresolved D. The ends were cut back, 4 bases at V and 6 bases at J, with 9 bases in the middle. The germline V gene encodes CDR1 PRHDT and CDR2 FYEKMQ (reference sequence). The CDR3 totals 12 residues. For the CDR3, the DNA is TGTGCCAGCAGCTCATGGAGCTCTGAAGCTTTCTTT. It encodes CASSSWSSEAFF.

The chain couples TRBV7-9 to TRBJ2-7, with 7 bases identical to TRBD2. This CDR3 contains 14 residues. The germline gives CDR1 SEHNR, CDR2 FQNEAQ (reference sequence). After removal of 0 bases from V and 4 bases from J, the junction contained 3 bases not matched to a gene. The CDR3 region is CASSLAGGWYEQYF. The DNA for the CDR3 is TGTGCCAGCAGCTTAGCGGGAGGGTGGTACGAGCAGTACTTC.

With respect to this clonotype: Without the conserved terminal phenylalanine or tryptophan, this CDR3 likely stems from a read error. The chain uses TRBV30 and TRBJ2-5; TRBD1 aligns across 11 bases. The CDR3 runs 17 residues. Germline V gene data show CDR1 as GTSNPN and CDR2 as SVGIG (reference sequence). V gave up 5 bases and J gave up 4 bases; unmatched junction bases: 15. The CDR3 DNA is TGTGCCTGGGTAACCGGGACAGGGGGATCTTCGGGAGAGACCCAGTACTCC. This gives the protein CAWVTGTGGSSGETQYS.

This clonotype was found many times. The chain links TRBV30 to TRBJ2-5; a weak D match, TRBD2 (7 bases). In germline, CDR1 is GTSNPN, CDR2 SVGIG (reference sequence). CDR3 length equals 13 residues. Trimming left V 4 bases short and J 5 bases short, with 14 bases between. The CDR3: CAWKKGGGETQYF. The CDR3 DNA follows: TGTGCCTGGAAGAAAGGGGGGGGGGAGACCCAGTACTTC.

CDR3 DNA: TGTGCCAGTAGTCCGGGAGTAAGGACCGGGGAGCTGTTTTTT. Its protein product is CASSPGVRTGELFF. The rearrangement joins TRBV19 to TRBJ2-2, with TRBD2 as a possible D gene (6 bases). The CDR3 spans 14 residues. Trimming removed 5 bases at V and 5 bases at J, with 12 bases between. Germline-derived CDR1 and CDR2 are LNHDA and SQIVND (reference sequence).

The chain combines TRBV19 with TRBJ1-1, with a weak D call TRBD1 (6 bases). V lost 3 bases and J 5 bases, leaving 16 bases between the germline ends. The CDR3 totals 15 residues. The germline CDR1 and CDR2 sequences are LNHDA and SQIVND (reference sequence). CDR3 in amino acids: CASSIRFRGETEAFF. The CDR3 region has the DNA TGTGCCAGTAGTATTCGTTTCAGGGGAGAAACTGAAGCTTTCTTT.

The chain recombines TRBV30 with TRBJ2-5, with D tentatively TRBD2 (6 bases). V lost 7 bases, J lost 5 bases, and 17 bases lay in between. Germline V CDR1 and CDR2: GTSNPN, SVGIG (reference sequence). This CDR3 is built from 13 residues. Here the CDR3 reads CAYSGAAGETQYF. The CDR3 region has the DNA TGTGCCTATTCTGGGGCGGCGGGGGAGACCCAGTACTTC.

This clonotype was seen a handful of times. The rearrangement links TRBV6-1 to TRBJ2-2; tentatively, D is TRBD1 (6 bases). V was trimmed by 5 bases and J by 4 bases, leaving 20 bases between them. Germline V gene sequence: CDR1 MNHNS, CDR2 SASEGT. The CDR3 sequence is 17 residues long. The CDR3 region has the DNA TGTGCCAGCAGTCGACAGGAGTTAGGGGTGGGCACCGGGGAGCTGTTTTTT. Translating it yields CASSRQELGVGTGELFF.

The chain uses TRBV11-2 and TRBJ1-1, with TRBD1 matching over 9 bases. This CDR3 is 15 amino acids long. Germline values: CDR1 SGHAT, CDR2 FQNNGV. Unmatched junction bases numbered 11, after V lost 1 base and J lost 11 bases. The CDR3 reads CASSLGDWTGVYAFF. The CDR3 region has the DNA TGTGCCAGCAGCTTAGGTGACTGGACAGGGGTTTACGCTTTCTTT.

This chain joins TRBV29-1 and TRBJ2-7; 14 bases map to TRBD2. CDR3 size: 16 residues. V dropped 4 bases and J dropped 7; count of bases not matched to a gene: 12. Germline-derived CDR1 and CDR2 are SQVTM and ANQGSEA. This CDR3 is CSVVPAGLAGVGEQYF. The DNA of the CDR3 is TGCAGCGTTGTGCCGGCGGGACTAGCGGGAGTAGGAGAGCAGTACTTC.

This chain joins TRBV20-1 and TRBJ1-6; unclear D gene. V was clipped by 0 bases and J by 7 bases, with 16 bases between them. From germline, CDR1 is DFQATT and CDR2 SNEGSKA (reference sequence). There are 16 residues in the CDR3. In DNA, the CDR3 is TGCAGTGCTAGAGATCCGGAATTTCGAAGCAATTCACCCCTCCACTTT. Its protein product is CSARDPEFRSNSPLHF.

This clonotype came up a few times. The CDR3 nucleotides read TGTGCCAGTAGTAGAAAGACAGGAGGATTTGGTGATACGCAGTATTTT. Translated, it gives CASSRKTGGFGDTQYF. The chain couples TRBV19 to TRBJ2-3; the D gene is possibly TRBD1 (6 bases). Germline CDR1 is LNHDA and CDR2 is SQIVND (reference sequence). This CDR3 region has 16 residues. V was clipped by 4 bases and J by 6 bases, with 20 bases between them.

V gene TRBV11-2 combines with J gene TRBJ1-6; tentative D call: TRBD1 (6 bases). The CDR3 loop spans 16 amino acids. Trimming removed 1 base at V and 5 bases at J, with 12 bases between. CDR1 is SGHAT, CDR2 FQNNGV, per germline. The CDR3 loop is CASSLVAGANNSPLHF. The CDR3, as DNA: TGTGCCAGCAGCTTAGTGGCAGGGGCTAATAATTCACCCCTCCACTTT.

A note on this clonotype: With a much larger clone just one base away, this may be a read error. This chain connects TRBV7-9 to TRBJ2-7; perhaps TRBD2 as D (7 bases). CDR3 length: 15 residues. The V end was cut by 4 bases, the J end by 2 bases, with 15 bases between. Per the germline V gene, CDR1 is SEHNR and CDR2 is FQNEAQ (reference sequence). This CDR3 is CASSWAGAGAYEQYF. The CDR3 DNA is TGTGCCAGCAGCTGGGCGGGGGCAGGTGCCTACGAGCAGTACTTC.

This clonotype was seen only a few times. The CDR3 DNA reads TGTGCCAGCAGTGAACCCAGAGGGGAGGTGGCTTTCTTT. This gives the protein CASSEPRGEVAFF. The gene calls are TRBV6-1 and TRBJ1-1; perhaps TRBD1 as D (5 bases). V was clipped by 2 bases and J by 11 bases, with 15 bases between them. The CDR3 runs 13 residues. Germline CDR1 MNHNS, CDR2 SASEGT.

In its sample, this clonotype was seen once. This sequence joins TRBV29-1 and TRBJ2-2; D unclear. Trimming shortened V by 6 bases and J by 6 bases, and 14 bases separated the two germline ends. Germline CDR1 reads SQVTM; CDR2 reads ANQGSEA. CDR3 length: 13 residues. CDR3 protein: CSVTLTEAGELFF. The CDR3 DNA reads TGCAGCGTCACATTAACAGAGGCCGGGGAGCTGTTTTTT.

In this sample, this clonotype turned up a few times. The chain couples TRBV19 to TRBJ2-2; 15 bases match TRBD2. Per the germline V gene, CDR1 is LNHDA and CDR2 is SQIVND (reference sequence). With V trimmed by 4 bases and J by 5 bases, 2 bases remained unmatched. This CDR3 contains 16 residues. The CDR3 protein is CASSSGLAGGTGELFF. DNA for the CDR3: TGTGCCAGTAGTAGCGGACTAGCGGGAGGGACCGGGGAGCTGTTTTTT.

This rearrangement joins TRBV10-3 to TRBJ2-7, with 8 bases identical to TRBD2. There are 15 residues in the CDR3. The V gene's germline CDR1 is ENHRY and CDR2 SYGVKD. The trim removed 0 bases at V and 4 bases at J, leaving 5 bases unmatched. The CDR3 is CAISESPGLEYEQYF. CDR3 nucleotide sequence: TGTGCCATCAGTGAGTCGCCGGGACTAGAGTACGAGCAGTACTTC.

This clonotype was detected ten times or more. The chain links TRBV12-3 or TRBV12-4 to TRBJ2-2; TRBD2 agrees at 13 bases. V lost 6 bases and J lost 7; bases outside the gene matches: 5. This CDR3 has 15 residues. CDR3 DNA: TGTGCCAGCAGCAAACGACTAGCGGGAGGCGGGGAGCTGTTTTTT. Its translation is CASSKRLAGGGELFF.

The J gene is TRBJ2-2, the V gene TRBV30; 10 positions agree with TRBD2. Per the germline V gene, CDR1 is GTSNPN and CDR2 is SVGIG (reference sequence). With 4 bases clipped from V and 7 bases from J, the junction kept 12 bases outside the gene matches. The CDR3 runs 16 residues. The CDR3: CAWKGGASGSLGELFF. DNA of the CDR3: TGTGCCTGGAAGGGAGGGGCTAGCGGGAGCCTCGGGGAGCTGTTTTTT.